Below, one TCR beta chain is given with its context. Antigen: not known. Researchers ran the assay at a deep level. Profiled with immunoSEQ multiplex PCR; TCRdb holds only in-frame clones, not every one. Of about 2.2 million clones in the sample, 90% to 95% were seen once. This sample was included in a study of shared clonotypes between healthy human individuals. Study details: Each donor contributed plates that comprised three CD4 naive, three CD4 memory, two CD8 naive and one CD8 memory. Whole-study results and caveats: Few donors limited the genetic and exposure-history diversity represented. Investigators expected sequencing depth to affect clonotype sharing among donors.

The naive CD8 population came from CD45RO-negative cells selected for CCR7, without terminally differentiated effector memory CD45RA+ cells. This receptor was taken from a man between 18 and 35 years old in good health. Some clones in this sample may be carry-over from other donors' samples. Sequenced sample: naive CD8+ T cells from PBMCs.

The CDR3 loop reads CASSIAGERLYGYTF. CDR3 coding DNA: TGTGCCAGTAGTATCGCCGGGGAACGGCTCTATGGCTACACCTTC. The chain carries TRBV19 and TRBJ1-2; D is unclear. The CDR3 has 15 amino acids. Germline CDR1 and CDR2: LNHDA and SQIVND (reference sequence). V gave up 3 bases and J gave up 4 bases, with 15 bases separating them.